Shown below are 18 T cell receptor beta chains from a single sample sequenced in a study of OX40 agonist ivuxolimab in advanced cancers. TCRdb's copy holds only in-frame clones and misses some; the assay was immunoSEQ multiplex PCR. The repertoire holds more than 50,000 clones, roughly 90% seen once, with 2% to 2.5% in the top ten. The sample consisted of CD4+ or CD8+ T cells sorted from blood, taken in a trial of the OX40 agonist ivuxolimab. The origin of the receptors is an adult with an advanced solid tumor such as melanoma, head and neck, liver or kidney cancer.

The chain has TRBV10-3 and TRBJ1-6; 7 positions match TRBD1. CDR1 and CDR2 from the germline V gene are ENHRY and SYGVKD. Trimming at V came to 3 bases and at J to 7 bases, leaving 6 bases not matched to a gene. The CDR3 sequence is 15 residues long. This CDR3 is CAISDSGGMNSPLHF. CDR3 coding DNA: TGTGCCATCAGTGATTCAGGGGGTATGAATTCACCCCTCCACTTT.

The sample holds a few counts of this clone. Distinct nucleotide sequences in the sample also encode this CDR3. The genes are TRBV7-9 and TRBJ2-2; D not resolved. This CDR3 contains 14 residues. V lost 1 base to trimming and J lost 2 bases, with 5 bases between them. In germline, CDR1 is SEHNR, CDR2 FQNEAQ (reference sequence). The DNA for the CDR3 is TGTGCCAGCAGCTTAGGCCAAAACACCGGGGAGCTGTTTTTT. Its translation: CASSLGQNTGELFF.

V and J are TRBV28 and TRBJ2-7; weak D call: TRBD2 (6 bases). Trimming pared 7 bases from V and 3 bases from J, leaving 16 bases between. CDR1 is MDHEN and CDR2 is SYDVKM in the germline V gene. This CDR3 is 14 amino acids long. The DNA for the CDR3 is TGTGCCAGCACCACTCCGGGACTTAACTACGAGCAGTACTTC. It is translated as CASTTPGLNYEQYF. The full variable domain, its missing parts supplied by reference TRBV28 and TRBJ2-7, is DVKVTQSSRYLVKRTGEKVFLECVQDMDHENMFWYRQDPGLGLRLIYFSYDVKMKEKGDIPEGYSVSREKKERFSLILESASTNQTSMYLCASTTPGLNYEQYFGPGTRLTVT.

This clone was observed a few times. This chain connects TRBV7-2 to TRBJ2-1, with TRBD2 matching over 8 bases. The CDR3 has 15 amino acids. V lost 7 bases and J lost 6; bases outside the gene matches: 11. CDR1 and CDR2 (germline): SGHTA, FQGNSA. The CDR3 spells CASTLGTGGGNEQFF. CDR3 coding DNA: TGTGCCAGCACCCTAGGAACGGGAGGGGGCAATGAGCAGTTCTTC.

The chain joins TRBV29-1 to TRBJ2-1, with D uncertain. This CDR3 region has 14 residues. CDR1 SQVTM and CDR2 ANQGSEA come from the germline V gene. The V end was cut by 0 bases, the J end by 0 bases, with 6 bases between. CDR3 DNA sequence: TGCAGCGTTGAAGATGTTTTCTCCTACAATGAGCAGTTCTTC. It encodes CSVEDVFSYNEQFF.

For the CDR3, the DNA is TGTGCCAGCAGCCCTGGGGGTGGGGTTGATACGCAGTATTTT. The encoded protein is CASSPGGGVDTQYF. The chain couples TRBV11-3 to TRBJ2-3; tentatively, D is TRBD1 or TRBD2 (5 bases each). Germline CDR1 and CDR2: SGHNT and YENEEA. V lost 5 bases and J lost 6, with 15 bases in between. The CDR3 consists of 14 residues.

The chain combines TRBV29-1 with TRBJ1-1, with a tentative D call TRBD1 (6 bases). V was pared by 5 bases and J by 4 bases, with 14 bases between. Germline CDR1 is SQVTM and CDR2 is ANQGSEA. This CDR3 contains 13 residues. For the CDR3, the DNA is TGCAGCGTTCTCCCCAGGGGTGGCACTGAAGCTTTCTTT. This translates into CSVLPRGGTEAFF.

The chain is built from TRBV21-1 and TRBJ2-7; TRBD1, as called in the table, went unchecked against the DNA. TRBV21-1 is a known pseudogene. The CDR3 is made up of 17 amino acids. In DNA, the CDR3 is TGTGCCAGCAGCAAAGGTTCCTCGAGGACACTCTCCTACGAGCAGTACTTC. Translated, it gives CASSKGSSRTLSYEQYF.

CDR3 amino acids: CASSRLVGYNEQFF. In DNA, the CDR3 is TGTGCCAGCAGTAGGCTAGTGGGATACAATGAGCAGTTCTTC. V usage is TRBV28 and J usage is TRBJ2-1; D uncertain. CDR3 size: 14 residues. Trimming took 5 bases from V and 4 from J, leaving 12 bases between them. Germline values: CDR1 MDHEN, CDR2 SYDVKM.

The rearrangement links TRBV30 to TRBJ1-3; D unclear. CDR1 GTSNPN and CDR2 SVGIG come from the germline V gene (reference sequence). CDR3 length equals 12 residues. Deletions cut 5 bases from V and 6 bases from J, with 11 bases between. CDR3 coding DNA: TGTGCCTGGGTAGGATTTGAAAACACCATATATTTT. Residues: CAWVGFENTIYF.

This chain uses TRBV6-1 with TRBJ2-4, with TRBD2 matching 7 bases. V lost 0 bases and J lost 3; bases outside the gene matches: 8. The CDR3 runs 17 residues. Looked up from germline, CDR1 is MNHNS and CDR2 is SASEGT. The DNA of the CDR3 is TGTGCCAGCAGTGAAGCGGGAGGGAATACGGGCAAAAACATTCAGTACTTC. Protein sequence: CASSEAGGNTGKNIQYF.

The chain is built from TRBV5-5 and TRBJ1-5, with unresolved D. CDR1 and CDR2 from the germline V gene are SGHKS and YYEKEE (reference sequence). V lost 1 base and J lost 7, with 15 bases in between. This CDR3 comprises 15 residues. CDR3 sequence: CASSLLAQEGQPQHF. The CDR3 DNA reads TGTGCCAGCAGCTTGCTGGCTCAGGAAGGGCAGCCCCAGCATTTT. The variable domain in full, completed from reference TRBV5-5 and TRBJ1-5, reads DAGVTQSPTHLIKTRGQQVTLRCSPISGHKSVSWYQQVLGQGPQFIFQYYEKEERGRGNFPDRFSARQFPNYSSELNVNALLLGDSALYLCASSLLAQEGQPQHFGDGTRLSIL.

V is TRBV28 and J is TRBJ2-5; tentatively, D is TRBD1 or TRBD2 (5 bases each). The end of the DNA is better explained by TRBJ2-7, so the J call may be wrong. Germline loops: CDR1 MDHEN, CDR2 SYDVKM. CDR3 size: 18 residues. In DNA form, the CDR3 reads TGTGCCAGCAGTTTATCTGGGGGAGTGGTGACACCGCCCTACGAGCAGTACTTC. It yields the protein CASSLSGGVVTPPYEQYF.

This chain links TRBV10-3 with TRBJ1-1; no definite D call. The CDR3 totals 12 residues. The germline V gene encodes CDR1 ENHRY and CDR2 SYGVKD. Trimming stripped 8 bases from V and 1 base from J, with 8 bases between. The CDR3 loop reads CAIGAQNTEAFF. CDR3 nucleotides: TGTGCCATCGGCGCCCAGAACACTGAAGCTTTCTTT.

As DNA, the CDR3 is TGTGCCAGTAGTATAGTAGGGACAAGAACTTCTGATACGCAGTATTTT. As protein: CASSIVGTRTSDTQYF. The V call is TRBV19, the J call TRBJ2-3; D may be TRBD1 (6 bases). CDR1 LNHDA and CDR2 SQIVND come from the germline V gene (reference sequence). V was trimmed by 1 base and J by 6 bases, leaving 17 bases between them. CDR3 length: 16 amino acids.

This chain uses TRBV5-1 with TRBJ2-5; D unresolved. Trimming stripped 2 bases from V and 2 bases from J, with 7 bases between. The CDR3 is 13 amino acids. Germline V gives CDR1 SGHRS, CDR2 YFSETQ. The CDR3 sequence: CASSFQGQETQYF. CDR3 DNA sequence: TGCGCCAGCAGCTTCCAAGGGCAAGAGACCCAGTACTTC.

This clone was observed once. The CDR3: CASSQRTGRAQETQYF. As DNA, the CDR3 is TGCGCCAGCAGCCAACGGACAGGGAGGGCACAAGAGACCCAGTACTTC. The rearrangement links TRBV5-1 to TRBJ2-5; weak D call: TRBD1 (8 bases). Trimming cost V 4 bases and J 2 bases, with 18 bases left between them. CDR1 is SGHRS, CDR2 YFSETQ, per germline. The CDR3 spans 16 residues.

This chain connects TRBV29-1 to TRBJ1-2; the D is unclear. CDR1 and CDR2 from the germline V gene are SQVTM and ANQGSEA. This CDR3 is built from 13 residues. Trimming left V 6 bases short and J 1 base short, with 12 bases between. The CDR3 nucleotides are TGCAGCGTGATGTCCCCTTATAACTATGGCTACACCTTC. Its translation is CSVMSPYNYGYTF. Supplemented by reference TRBV29-1 and TRBJ1-2, the full variable domain reads SAVISQKPSRDICQRGTSLTIQCQVDSQVTMMFWYRQQPGQSLTLIATANQGSEATYESGFVIDKFPISRPNLTFSTLTVSNMSPEDSSIYLCSVMSPYNYGYTFGSGTRLTVV.